Listed here are 13 T cell receptor beta chains from one sample, sequenced in a study of blood T cell repertoires in COVID-19. Measured with immunoSEQ multiplex PCR; TCRdb has only the in-frame clones, and not every one. The top ten clones hold 16% of a sample with 87,000 or so clones, approximately 79% of them seen once. Source material: peripheral blood. The source is a woman older than 75 with active or convalescent COVID-19.

V gene TRBV14 combines with J gene TRBJ1-2, with TRBD1 matching 7 bases. CDR1 is SGHDN, CDR2 FVKESK, per germline. The CDR3 is 13 amino acids. The junction had 6 bases not matched to a gene; V was cut back by 4 bases and J by 7 bases. The CDR3 reads CASSRNTGVGYTF. CDR3 in DNA: TGTGCCAGCAGCCGAAATACAGGGGTTGGCTACACCTTC.

This sequence joins TRBV6-2 or TRBV6-3 and TRBJ1-1; no definite D call. CDR1 is MNHEY and CDR2 is SVGEGT in the germline V gene. The length of the CDR3 is 13 residues. V lost 5 bases and J 1 base, leaving 8 bases between the germline ends. The CDR3 is CASSTTRNTEAFF. DNA of the CDR3: TGTGCCAGCAGTACCACCAGGAACACTGAAGCTTTCTTT.

The chain is built from TRBV18 and TRBJ2-2, with D possibly being TRBD2 (6 bases). This CDR3 has 20 amino acids. CDR1 is KGHSH and CDR2 is LQKENI in the germline V gene. V shed 3 bases and J shed 6 bases, with 29 bases lying between them. The CDR3 DNA reads as TGTGCCAGCTCACCGACGCCGGGACTGGACTATTTCTTAGTGGCCGGGGAGCTGTTTTTT. It is translated as CASSPTPGLDYFLVAGELFF.

The rearrangement uses TRBV4-2 and TRBJ1-1; TRBD1 agrees at 7 bases. V was clipped by 0 bases and J by 5 bases; unmatched bases: 9. Germline V gene lookup returns CDR1 LGHNA and CDR2 YNFKEQ. This CDR3 contains 16 residues. The CDR3 nucleotides read TGTGCCAGCAGCCAAGATCTGTCGAACAGGGGTACTGAAGCTTTCTTT. It encodes CASSQDLSNRGTEAFF.

This rearrangement joins TRBV5-1 to TRBJ1-1; D possibly corresponds to TRBD1 (6 bases). In germline, CDR1 is SGHRS, CDR2 YFSETQ. CDR3 size: 14 residues. The ends were cut back, 5 bases at V and 4 bases at J, with 15 bases in the middle. The CDR3 nucleotides are TGCGCCAGCAGTTATTCCTACAGGGTCACTGAAGCTTTCTTT. Amino acid sequence: CASSYSYRVTEAFF.

The CDR3 region has the DNA TGTGCCAGCAGCGTCAGGACAAGCGAATACGAGCAGTACTTC. This sequence encodes CASSVRTSEYEQYF. V gene TRBV9 combines with J gene TRBJ2-7, with a weak D call TRBD1 (5 bases). The CDR3 extends over 14 amino acids. CDR1 and CDR2 from the germline V gene are SGDLS and YYNGEE. Deletions cut 2 bases from V and 4 bases from J, with 13 bases between.

V usage is TRBV30 and J usage is TRBJ1-2, with D possibly being TRBD1 (6 bases). From germline, CDR1 is GTSNPN and CDR2 SVGIG (reference sequence). Trimming cost V 8 bases and J 4 bases, with 8 bases left between them. There are 10 residues in the CDR3. DNA of the CDR3: TGTGCCGGGGGGGCCTATGGCTACACCTTC. As protein: CAGGAYGYTF.

There are a few counts of this clone. The rearrangement joins TRBV7-9 to TRBJ2-3; tentatively, D is TRBD2 (5 bases). V dropped 5 bases and J dropped 5 bases, with 17 bases sitting between them. This CDR3 contains 15 residues. The germline V gene encodes CDR1 SEHNR and CDR2 FQNEAQ (reference sequence). CDR3 DNA sequence: TGTGCCAGCAGCATGAGCGGAGCCCGGGGAGATACGCAGTATTTT. Translating it yields CASSMSGARGDTQYF.

The chain combines TRBV4-2 with TRBJ1-1, with 7 nucleotides matching TRBD1. The germline gives CDR1 LGHNA, CDR2 YNFKEQ. The V and J ends lost 0 bases and 11 bases, in that order; junction bases with no gene match: 12. There are 15 residues in the CDR3. The CDR3 reads CASSQDGDSRRKAFF. The CDR3 region has the DNA TGTGCCAGCAGCCAAGATGGGGACAGCCGGCGTAAGGCTTTCTTT.

This rearrangement joins TRBV7-9 to TRBJ1-4, with D tentatively TRBD1 (6 bases). CDR1 is SEHNR, CDR2 FQNEAQ, per germline (reference sequence). V gave up 6 bases and J gave up 4 bases, with 15 bases separating them. The length of the CDR3 is 15 residues. The CDR3 DNA is TGTGCCAGCAGTTCCGCTGGGGGCGGTAATGAAAAACTGTTTTTT. Encoded protein: CASSSAGGGNEKLFF. The variable domain in full, completed from reference TRBV7-9 and TRBJ1-4, reads DTGVSQNPRHKITKRGQNVTFRCDPISEHNRLYWYRQTLGQGPEFLTYFQNEAQLEKSRLLSDRFSAERPKGSFSTLEIQRTEQGDSAMYLCASSSAGGGNEKLFFGSGTQLSVL.

As concerns this clone: Sequence at one end of the junction differs from germline and may be a read error. This sequence joins TRBV23-1 and TRBJ2-3; the match to TRBD2 covers 9 bases. TRBV23-1 qualifies as an ORF whose function is uncertain. This CDR3 comprises 24 residues. The CDR3 loop is CPSSRLLQVLPKAGGPYSTDTQYF. CDR3 DNA sequence: TGCCCCAGCAGTCGACTCTTGCAGGTTTTACCCAAAGCGGGGGGACCCTATAGCACAGATACGCAGTATTTT.

This clone was seen a handful of times. This sequence joins TRBV5-4 and TRBJ2-7, with 12 bases aligning to TRBD1. The trim removed 3 bases at V and 1 base at J, leaving 2 bases unmatched. The CDR3 is 15 amino acids. The germline V gene has CDR1 SGHNT and CDR2 YYREEE (reference sequence). The CDR3 coding sequence is TGTGCCAGCAGCTGGGGACAGGGGGCGTCCTACGAGCAGTACTTC. This translates into CASSWGQGASYEQYF.

The chain recombines TRBV7-8 with TRBJ2-2, with D tentatively TRBD1 (6 bases). The CDR3 length is 15 residues. Germline V CDR1 and CDR2: SGHVS, FQNEAQ. Trimming cost V 3 bases and J 4 bases, with 12 bases left between them. The CDR3 DNA reads TGTGCCAGCAGCTTCTTGGACAGAACCACCGGGGAGCTGTTTTTT. It encodes CASSFLDRTTGELFF.